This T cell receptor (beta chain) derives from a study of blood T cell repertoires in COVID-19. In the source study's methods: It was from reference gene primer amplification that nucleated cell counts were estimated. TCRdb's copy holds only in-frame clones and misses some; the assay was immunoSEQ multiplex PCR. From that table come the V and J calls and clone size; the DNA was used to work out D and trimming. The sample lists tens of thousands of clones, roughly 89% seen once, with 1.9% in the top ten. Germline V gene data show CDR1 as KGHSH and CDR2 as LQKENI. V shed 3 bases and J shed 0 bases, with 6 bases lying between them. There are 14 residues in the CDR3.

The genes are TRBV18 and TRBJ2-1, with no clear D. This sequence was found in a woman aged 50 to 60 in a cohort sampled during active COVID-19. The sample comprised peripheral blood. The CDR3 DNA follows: TGTGCCAGCTCACCCCAAAACTCCTACAATGAGCAGTTCTTC. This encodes CASSPQNSYNEQFF.